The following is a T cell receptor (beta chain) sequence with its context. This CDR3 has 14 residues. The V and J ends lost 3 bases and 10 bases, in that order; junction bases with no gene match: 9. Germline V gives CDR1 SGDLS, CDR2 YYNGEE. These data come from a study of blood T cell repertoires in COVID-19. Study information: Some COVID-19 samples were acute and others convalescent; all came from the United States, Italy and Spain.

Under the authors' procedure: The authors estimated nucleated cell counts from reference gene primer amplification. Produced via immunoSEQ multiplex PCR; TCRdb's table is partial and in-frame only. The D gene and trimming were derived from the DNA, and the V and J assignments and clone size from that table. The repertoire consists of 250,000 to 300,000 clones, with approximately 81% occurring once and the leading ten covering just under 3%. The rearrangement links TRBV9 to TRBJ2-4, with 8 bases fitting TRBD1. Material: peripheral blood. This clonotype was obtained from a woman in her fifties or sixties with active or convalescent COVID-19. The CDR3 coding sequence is TGTGCCAGCAGCGGACTTCTTCGACAGGGGATTCAGTACTTC. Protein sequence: CASSGLLRQGIQYF.